This entry lists 15 T cell receptor beta chains sequenced from one sample in a study of cytomegalovirus exposure and HLA in healthy donors. Assay used: immunoSEQ multiplex PCR; TCRdb lists only in-frame clones, some missing. The table lists 220,000 or so clones, around 90% of them singletons. What was sequenced was PBMCs. All receptors come from a woman younger than 35 in good health and CMV-seronegative.

The CDR3 region has the DNA TGCGCCAGCAGCTTGGGGGAGAGGTCCAATGAGCAGTTCTTC. Encoded protein: CASSLGERSNEQFF. V gene TRBV5-1 combines with J gene TRBJ2-1; D might be TRBD2 (5 bases). The CDR3 sequence is 14 residues long. The germline V and J ends were trimmed by 0 bases and 6 bases, with 10 bases remaining between them. Germline CDR1 is SGHRS and CDR2 is YFSETQ.

The V gene is TRBV27, the J gene TRBJ2-1; TRBD2 matches 12 bases. Unmatched junction bases numbered 9, after V lost 5 bases and J lost 7 bases. The CDR3 is made up of 16 amino acids. CDR1 and CDR2 from the germline V gene are MNHEY and SMNVEV (reference sequence). CDR3 nucleotide sequence: TGTGCCAGCAGTCCCGTACTAGCGGGAGGACTGAATGAGCAGTTCTTC. It yields the protein CASSPVLAGGLNEQFF.

The chain joins TRBV19 to TRBJ2-2; 12 bases agree with TRBD2. The CDR3 runs 17 residues. Trimming cost V 2 bases and J 4 bases; bases outside gene matches: 5. The germline V gene encodes CDR1 LNHDA and CDR2 SQIVND (reference sequence). This CDR3 reads CASSIPGLAGFTGELFF. DNA of the CDR3: TGTGCCAGTAGTATACCCGGACTAGCGGGATTCACCGGGGAGCTGTTTTTT.

The chain combines TRBV30 with TRBJ2-1; TRBD2 agrees at 12 bases. V was pared by 5 bases and J by 8 bases, with 7 bases of the junction left unmatched. CDR1 is GTSNPN and CDR2 is SVGIG in the germline V gene (reference sequence). CDR3 length: 14 amino acids. The CDR3 region is CAWASGRAADEQFF. CDR3 coding DNA: TGTGCCTGGGCTAGCGGGAGGGCCGCGGATGAGCAGTTCTTC.

V usage is TRBV2 and J usage is TRBJ1-5; 7 bases line up with TRBD1. The CDR3 totals 15 residues. Trimming removed 6 bases from V and 7 bases from J; junction bases left unmatched: 12. Germline lookup yields CDR1 SNHLY and CDR2 FYNNEI. The CDR3 here is CASSTITGAGQPQHF. The CDR3 DNA is TGTGCCAGCAGCACGATTACAGGGGCCGGCCAGCCCCAGCATTTT. The full variable domain, rest sourced from reference TRBV2 and TRBJ1-5, is EPEVTQTPSHQVTQMGQEVILRCVPISNHLYFYWYRQILGQKVEFLVSFYNNEISEKSEIFDDQFSVERPDGSNFTLKIRSTKLEDSAMYFCASSTITGAGQPQHFGDGTRLSIL.

This sequence joins TRBV27 and TRBJ1-2; 8 nucleotides line up with TRBD1. The CDR3 spans 17 residues. Trimming took 7 bases from V and 2 from J; bases not matched to a gene: 15. CDR1 is MNHEY and CDR2 is SMNVEV in the germline V gene (reference sequence). The CDR3 reads CASTLRADRARNYGYTF. CDR3 DNA: TGTGCCAGCACCTTAAGAGCGGACAGGGCTCGGAACTATGGCTACACCTTC.

The V call is TRBV5-4, the J call TRBJ1-2; a possible D gene is TRBD1 (5 bases). The length of the CDR3 is 15 residues. V lost 4 bases and J lost 3, with 16 bases in between. Germline V gene lookup returns CDR1 SGHNT and CDR2 YYREEE (reference sequence). The CDR3 DNA sequence: TGTGCCAGCAGCCTTGACGGACAAGCAGACTATGGCTACACCTTC. It translates to CASSLDGQADYGYTF.

The chain joins TRBV19 to TRBJ2-2, with TRBD2 as a possible D gene (7 bases). This CDR3 comprises 15 residues. Per the germline V gene, CDR1 is LNHDA and CDR2 is SQIVND (reference sequence). V lost 1 base, J lost 5 bases, and 11 bases lay in between. CDR3 region: CASSIAGRGTGELFF. The CDR3 nucleotides read TGTGCCAGTAGTATAGCGGGGAGGGGGACCGGGGAGCTGTTTTTT.

The CDR3 coding sequence is TGTGCCAGCACCCCCAGTCGGGGTATTGAAGCTTTCTTT. Protein: CASTPSRGIEAFF. The V call is TRBV6-6, the J call TRBJ1-1; D unresolved. The germline CDR1 and CDR2 sequences are MNHNY and SVGAGI (reference sequence). Trimming pared 7 bases from V and 7 bases from J, leaving 16 bases between. The length of the CDR3 is 13 residues.

V gene TRBV6-5 combines with J gene TRBJ1-4; 8 nucleotides agree with TRBD1. This CDR3 contains 15 residues. The ends lost 4 bases at V and 5 bases at J; junction bases unmatched: 6. Germline CDR1 MNHEY, CDR2 SVGAGI. The CDR3 nucleotides read TGTGCCAGCAGTTTGCTTACAGGGGGGAATGAAAAACTGTTTTTT. Amino acids: CASSLLTGGNEKLFF.

The chain employs TRBV7-9 and TRBJ2-3; maybe TRBD2 (6 bases). The V gene's germline CDR1 is SEHNR and CDR2 FQNEAQ (reference sequence). The V and J ends lost 5 bases and 2 bases respectively, with 11 bases between them. The CDR3 consists of 14 residues. The CDR3: CASSPTSTTDTQYF. DNA for the CDR3: TGTGCCAGCAGCCCAACTAGCACCACAGATACGCAGTATTTT.

The chain employs TRBV7-3 and TRBJ2-2; 9 bases fit TRBD1. With V trimmed by 5 bases and J by 3 bases, 4 bases remained unmatched. The CDR3 is made up of 15 amino acids. Germline values: CDR1 SGHTA, CDR2 FQGTGA. The CDR3 region is CASSLRQGDTGELFF. The CDR3 nucleotides are TGTGCCAGCAGCCTGCGACAGGGGGACACCGGGGAGCTGTTTTTT.

The J gene is TRBJ1-1, the V gene TRBV5-1, with D maybe TRBD1 (5 bases). Germline CDR1 is SGHRS and CDR2 is YFSETQ. Trimming stripped 4 bases from V and 6 bases from J, with 22 bases between. The CDR3 spans 16 residues. CDR3 nucleotide sequence: TGCGCCAGCAGCGCCCCGGGGGGGACTTTTCTCTCTGAAGCTTTCTTT. Its protein product is CASSAPGGTFLSEAFF.

The gene calls are TRBV27 and TRBJ2-2; 14 bases are shared with TRBD2. The CDR3 runs 16 residues. Per the germline V gene, CDR1 is MNHEY and CDR2 is SMNVEV (reference sequence). V lost 7 bases to trimming and J lost 6 bases; unmatched junction nucleotides: 7. The CDR3 protein is CASKRRLAGGPGELFF. For the CDR3, the DNA is TGTGCCAGCAAAAGACGACTAGCGGGAGGGCCCGGGGAGCTGTTTTTT.

This clone was seen once. The J gene is TRBJ2-7, the V gene TRBV5-1; 13 nucleotides align to TRBD2. This CDR3 region has 16 residues. Germline V gene lookup returns CDR1 SGHRS and CDR2 YFSETQ. With 4 bases clipped from V and 3 bases from J, the junction kept 7 bases outside the gene matches. The CDR3 bases are TGCGCCAGCAGCCTGATCGGACTAGCGGGGGACTACGAGCAGTACTTC. It codes for CASSLIGLAGDYEQYF.